A selection of T cell receptor beta chains follows, all from one sample in a study of human thymus T cells. Measured with immunoSEQ multiplex PCR; TCRdb has only the in-frame clones, and not every one. The sample holds about 50,000 clones, just under 95% seen once. The sample was blood. Source of these receptors: a girl under three years old with a congenital heart defect but otherwise immunologically healthy. CDR3s include the opening cysteine and the closing phenylalanine or tryptophan. D genes are given only for firm matches. Clone size is given for some rows only: seen once, a few or many times, or a class if the clone is expanded.

- | - | TRBJ2-6 | TRBV7-2 | 16 | TGTGCCAGCAGCTTATGGGCCGGGTCTGGGGCCAACGTCCTGACTTTC | CASSLWAGSGANVLTF
- | once | TRBJ1-2 | TRBV19 | 15 | TGTGCCAGTAGTGCCCCCGGGGTGGTCTTCGGTGGCTACACCTTC | CASSAPGVVFGGYTF
TRBD1 | - | TRBJ2-5 | TRBV5-8 | 14 | TGTGCCAGCAGCCGGGGACAGTCAGAAGAGACCCAGTACTTC | CASSRGQSEETQYF
- | - | TRBJ1-1 | TRBV15 | 16 | TGTGCCACCAGCAGATCCGTAGGGGGTGTGAGAACTGAAGCTTTCTTT | CATSRSVGGVRTEAFF
TRBD1 | - | TRBJ2-2 | TRBV27 | 16 | TGTGCCAGCAGTTTATATGGGACAGTGAACACCGGGGAGCTGTTTTTT | CASSLYGTVNTGELFF
- | - | TRBJ2-3 | TRBV4-1 | 13 | TGCGCCAGCAGGCGCATTATCACAGATACGCAGTATTTT | CASRRIITDTQYF
- | - | TRBJ2-1 | TRBV6-8 | 10 | TGTGCCGGACACAATGCTGAGCAGTTCTTC | CAGHNAEQFF
- | - | TRBJ2-2 | TRBV5-1 | 14 | TGCGCCAGCAGCGCCAACCCAGGTCCCGGGGAGCTGTTTTTT | CASSANPGPGELFF
TRBD1 | - | TRBJ1-3 | TRBV5-1 | 17 | TGCGCCAGCAGCTTGGCCAGACAGGGGGCGGCTGGAAACACCATATATTTT | CASSLARQGAAGNTIYF
TRBD1 | - | TRBJ2-1 | TRBV7-9 | 16 | TGTGCCAGCAGCGCCTACAGGGGAATGGGCGACAATGAGCAGTTCTTC | CASSAYRGMGDNEQFF
- | - | TRBJ1-6 | TRBV5-1 | 16 | TGCGCCAGCAGCTTGGCCGTCGGGGTCAGCAATTCACCCCTCCACTTT | CASSLAVGVSNSPLHF
- | - | TRBJ2-7 | TRBV6-5 | 11 | TGTGCCAGCAGTTACAAATCCGAGCAGTACTTC | CASSYKSEQYF
- | - | TRBJ2-3 | TRBV18 | 15 | TGTGCCAGCTCACCGCCGGGCCCGACCCCAGATACGCAGTATTTT | CASSPPGPTPDTQYF
- | - | TRBJ1-3 | TRBV2 | 15 | TGTGCCAGCAGTGGACAGCTACTTTCTGGAAACACCATATATTTT | CASSGQLLSGNTIYF
- | - | TRBJ2-1 | TRBV2 | 11 | TGTGCCAGCAGTCGGGAATGGCAGGGGTTCTTC | CASSREWQGFF
- | - | TRBJ1-2 | TRBV28 | 14 | TGTGCCAGCAGTTTAGGGTTAAGCGGCTATGGCTACACCTTC | CASSLGLSGYGYTF
- | - | TRBJ2-3 | TRBV4-2 | 15 | TGTGCCAGCAGCCTGGGATCTTCTAGCACAGATACGCAGTATTTT | CASSLGSSSTDTQYF
TRBD1 | - | TRBJ2-3 | TRBV10-1 | 16 | TGCGCCAGCAGTCCCAGGGGACAGGGGAGCACAGATACGCAGTATTTT | CASSPRGQGSTDTQYF
- | once | TRBJ2-5 | TRBV5-8 | 14 | TGTGCCAGCAGCTTGCGTGGCCCCCCGGAGACCCAGTACTTC | CASSLRGPPETQYF
- | - | TRBJ2-1 | TRBV19 | 15 | TGTGCCAGTAGTCCAGCTGGGCCCCCCGGGGATGAGCAGTTCTTC | CASSPAGPPGDEQFF
TRBD2 | - | TRBJ2-7 | TRBV28 | 15 | TGTGCCAGCAGTTTGGGGGGACTAGGAGACTACGAGCAGTACTTC | CASSLGGLGDYEQYF
- | - | TRBJ2-7 | TRBV5-1 | 13 | TGCGCCAGCAGCCGGTTAGCTGGGAGCGAGCAGTACTTC | CASSRLAGSEQYF
TRBD1 | - | TRBJ1-2 | TRBV5-4 | 15 | TGTGCCAGCAGCGCGACCCGGACAGGGTTCAATGGCTACACCTTC | CASSATRTGFNGYTF
- | - | TRBJ1-5 | TRBV4-1 | 14 | TGCGCCAGCAGCCAGCAAGGGGGGGGTCAGCCCCAGCATTTT | CASSQQGGGQPQHF
- | - | TRBJ1-2 | TRBV18 | 14 | TGTGCCAGCTCACCCCCAAGACCTAACTATGGCTACACCTTC | CASSPPRPNYGYTF
TRBD1 | - | TRBJ1-1 | TRBV11-3 | 15 | TGTGCCAGCAGCCCCGGGACAGGGCGGAACACTGAAGCTTTCTTT | CASSPGTGRNTEAFF
- | - | TRBJ2-1 | TRBV6-5 | 13 | TGTGCCAGCAGTCCGGACTACTACAATGAGCAGTTCTTC | CASSPDYYNEQFF
- | - | TRBJ2-7 | TRBV5-1 | 15 | TGCGCCAGCAGCCCCGTGGCGGGGAGCTCCTACGAGCAGTACTTC | CASSPVAGSSYEQYF
- | - | TRBJ1-4 | TRBV19 | 12 | TGTGCCATCACGACAGGTAATGAAAAACTGTTTTTT | CAITTGNEKLFF
- | once | TRBJ1-2 | TRBV19 | 13 | TGTGCCAGTAGTTTGGGGGTAAACTATGGCTACACCTTC | CASSLGVNYGYTF
- | - | TRBJ2-7 | TRBV20-1 | 11 | TGCAGTGCTAGATCAGGGTACGAGCAGTACTTC | CSARSGYEQYF
- | - | TRBJ2-3 | TRBV9 | 16 | TGTGCCAGCAGCGTAGCGGGTTCAACTAGCACAGATACGCAGTATTTT | CASSVAGSTSTDTQYF
- | - | TRBJ2-3 | TRBV4-1 | 17 | TGCGCCAGCAGCCAAAAGGGGGTTACTAGAGGGGCAGATACGCAGTATTTT | CASSQKGVTRGADTQYF
TRBD1 | - | TRBJ1-2 | TRBV7-9 | 14 | TGTGCCAGCAGCCAGCAGGGACAGGCCTATGGCTACACCTTC | CASSQQGQAYGYTF
- | - | TRBJ1-1 | TRBV18 | 13 | TGTGCCAGCTCACCACCGCTCTGGCAGGCAGCTTTCTTT | CASSPPLWQAAFF
- | - | TRBJ1-5 | TRBV4-1 | 15 | TGCGCCAGCAGGGGCGATTTTCGTAGCAATCAGCCCCAGCATTTT | CASRGDFRSNQPQHF
- | - | TRBJ2-6 | TRBV15 | 20 | TGTGCCACCAGCAGAGCCAGACAGCAAGGATTCTACTCTGGGGCCAACGTCCTGACTTTC | CATSRARQQGFYSGANVLTF
TRBD2 | once | TRBJ2-3 | TRBV4-1 | 12 | TGCGCCAGCAGCCAAGGGGAGGGAGTGGAGTATTTT | CASSQGEGVEYF
TRBD2 | - | TRBJ2-3 | TRBV4-1 | 16 | TGCGCCAGCAGCCAAACGACTAGCCGTGGCACAGATACGCAGTATTTT | CASSQTTSRGTDTQYF
- | - | TRBJ2-7 | TRBV6-5 | 15 | TGTGCCAGACAGGGAGCGGAGCGCCACTCCTACGAGCAGTACTTC | CARQGAERHSYEQYF
- | - | TRBJ2-2 | TRBV18 | 15 | TGTGCCAGCTCTCCGAACCCGACTCCCACCGGGGAGCTGTTTTTT | CASSPNPTPTGELFF
TRBD1 | few | TRBJ1-1 | TRBV29-1 | 13 | TGCAGCGTGCTGGACAGGGTTAACACTGAAGCTTTCTTT | CSVLDRVNTEAFF
- | - | TRBJ1-4 | TRBV28 | 14 | TGTGCCAGCAGTTTATTGGGGGGGCAAGAAAAACTGTTTTTT | CASSLLGGQEKLFF
TRBD2 | - | TRBJ2-3 | TRBV2 | 13 | TGTGCCGTTGCTAGCGGGAGTTTCGATACGCAGTATTTT | CAVASGSFDTQYF
- | few | TRBJ1-1 | TRBV6-5 | 13 | TGTGCCAGCACTCGGACCGGGAACACTGAAGCTTTCTTT | CASTRTGNTEAFF
- | - | TRBJ2-5 | TRBV7-9 | 16 | TGTGCCAGCAGCTTAGGAGGAGGTGGGATTGGGAAGACCCAGTACTTC | CASSLGGGGIGKTQYF
- | - | TRBJ2-7 | TRBV20-1 | 11 | TGCAGTGCTAGGGGCGGCTACGAGCAGTACTTC | CSARGGYEQYF
TRBD2 | - | TRBJ2-2 | TRBV13 | 15 | TGTGCCAGCAGCCGGGGCGGGAGGCGCACCGGGGAGCTGTTTTTT | CASSRGGRRTGELFF
- | - | TRBJ1-2 | TRBV2 | 14 | TGTGCCAGCAGGGACATGGGGAACAACTATGGCTACACCTTC | CASRDMGNNYGYTF
TRBD1 | - | TRBJ1-1 | TRBV7-9 | 15 | TGTGCCAGCAGCAACCGGGACAGGGGGACCACTGAAGCTTTCTTT | CASSNRDRGTTEAFF
- | - | TRBJ2-1 | TRBV25-1 | 12 | TGTGCCAGCAGTGCAAGCTACAATGAGCAGTTCTTC | CASSASYNEQFF